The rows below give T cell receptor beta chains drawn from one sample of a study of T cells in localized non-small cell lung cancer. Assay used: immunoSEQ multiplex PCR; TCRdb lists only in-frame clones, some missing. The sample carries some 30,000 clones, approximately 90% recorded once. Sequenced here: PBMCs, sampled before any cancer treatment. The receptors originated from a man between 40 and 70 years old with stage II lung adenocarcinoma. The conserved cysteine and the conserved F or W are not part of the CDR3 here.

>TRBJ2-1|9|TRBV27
ASSSVGEQF
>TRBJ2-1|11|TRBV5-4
ASSLANYDEQF
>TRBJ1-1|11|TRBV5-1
ASSLELNTEAF
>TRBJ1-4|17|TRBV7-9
ASSSSAGTPRDGNEKLF
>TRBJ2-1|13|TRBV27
ASRPRWGGGNEQF
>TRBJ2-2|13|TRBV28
ASRATSGTTGELF
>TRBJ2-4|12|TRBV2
ARRGPKAKNIQY
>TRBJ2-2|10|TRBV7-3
ASSPWTGELF
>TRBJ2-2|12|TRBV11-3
ASSGTGIPGELF
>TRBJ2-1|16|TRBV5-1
ASSFRTSGRQRYNEQF
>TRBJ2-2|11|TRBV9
ASSFIGTGELF
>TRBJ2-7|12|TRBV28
ASSLGGFRDEQY
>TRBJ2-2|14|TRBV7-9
ASSLTSGTLTGELF
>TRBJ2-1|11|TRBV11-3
ASSHGAGNEQF
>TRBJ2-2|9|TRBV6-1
AIRPRGELF
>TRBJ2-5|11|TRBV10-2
ASSGQSQETRY